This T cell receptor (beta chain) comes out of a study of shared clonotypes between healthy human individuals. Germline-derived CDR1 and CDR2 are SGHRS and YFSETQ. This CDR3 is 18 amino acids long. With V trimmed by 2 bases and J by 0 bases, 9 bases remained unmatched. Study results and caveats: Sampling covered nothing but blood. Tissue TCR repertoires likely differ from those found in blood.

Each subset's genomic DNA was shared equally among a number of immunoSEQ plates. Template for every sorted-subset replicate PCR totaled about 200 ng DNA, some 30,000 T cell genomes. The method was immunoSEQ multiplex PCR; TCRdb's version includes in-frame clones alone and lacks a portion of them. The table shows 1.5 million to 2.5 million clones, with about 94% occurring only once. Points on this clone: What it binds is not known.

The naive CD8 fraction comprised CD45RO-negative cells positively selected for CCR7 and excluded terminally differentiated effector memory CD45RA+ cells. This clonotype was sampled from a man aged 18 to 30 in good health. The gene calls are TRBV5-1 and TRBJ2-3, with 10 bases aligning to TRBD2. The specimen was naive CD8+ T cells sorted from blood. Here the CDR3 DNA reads TGCGCCAGCAGCTTAGTGTCTAGCGGGGGAACTAGCACAGATACGCAGTATTTT. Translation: CASSLVSSGGTSTDTQYF.